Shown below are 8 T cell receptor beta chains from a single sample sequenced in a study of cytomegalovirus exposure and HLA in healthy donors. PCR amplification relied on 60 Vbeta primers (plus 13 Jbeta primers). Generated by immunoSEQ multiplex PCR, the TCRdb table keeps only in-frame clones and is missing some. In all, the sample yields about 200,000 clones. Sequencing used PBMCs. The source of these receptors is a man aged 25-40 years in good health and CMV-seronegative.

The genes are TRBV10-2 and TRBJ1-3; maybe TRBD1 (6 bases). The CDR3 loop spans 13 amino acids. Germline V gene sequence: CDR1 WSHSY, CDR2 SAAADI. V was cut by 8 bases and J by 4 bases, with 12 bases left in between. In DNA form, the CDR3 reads TGCGCCAGCCTCCGGACAGAAGGAAACACCATATATTTT. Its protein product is CASLRTEGNTIYF.

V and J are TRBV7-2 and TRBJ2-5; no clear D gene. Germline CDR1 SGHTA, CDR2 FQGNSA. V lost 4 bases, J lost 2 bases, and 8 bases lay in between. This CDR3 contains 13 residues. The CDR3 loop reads CASSSIVQETQYF. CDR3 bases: TGTGCCAGCAGCTCTATTGTACAAGAGACCCAGTACTTC.

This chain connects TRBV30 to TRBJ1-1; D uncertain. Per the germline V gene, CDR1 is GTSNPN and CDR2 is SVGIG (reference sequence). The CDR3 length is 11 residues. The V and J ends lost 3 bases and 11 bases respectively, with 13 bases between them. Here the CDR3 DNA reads TGTGCCTGGAGACTCGCCTCGTCCGCTTTCTTT. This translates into CAWRLASSAFF.

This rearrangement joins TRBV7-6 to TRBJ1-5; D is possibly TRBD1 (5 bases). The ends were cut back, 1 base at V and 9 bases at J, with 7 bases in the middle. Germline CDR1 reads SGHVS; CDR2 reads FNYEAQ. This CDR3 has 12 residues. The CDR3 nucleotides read TGTGCCAGCAGCTTAGGGGGGGGGCCCCAGCATTTT. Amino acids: CASSLGGGPQHF.

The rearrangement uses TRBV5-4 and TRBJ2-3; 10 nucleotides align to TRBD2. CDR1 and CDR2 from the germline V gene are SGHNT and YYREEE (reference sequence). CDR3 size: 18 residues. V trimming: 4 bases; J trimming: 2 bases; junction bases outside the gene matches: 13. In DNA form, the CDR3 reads TGTGCCAGCAGCCGGGGTGGTGTAGCGGGAGGCCTCACAGATACGCAGTATTTT. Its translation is CASSRGGVAGGLTDTQYF.

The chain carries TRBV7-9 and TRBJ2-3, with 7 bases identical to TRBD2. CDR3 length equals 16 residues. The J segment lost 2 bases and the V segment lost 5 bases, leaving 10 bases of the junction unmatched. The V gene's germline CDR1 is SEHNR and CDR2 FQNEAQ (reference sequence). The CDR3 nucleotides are TGTGCCAGCAGCCTTTCCCTTAGCGGGTACACAGATACGCAGTATTTT. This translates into CASSLSLSGYTDTQYF.

The DNA of the CDR3 is TGTGCCTGGAGTGCTCTTGCGGGGGGGCCCACAGATACGCAGTATTTT. It specifies CAWSALAGGPTDTQYF. This chain uses TRBV30 with TRBJ2-3; 9 bases align to TRBD2. With V trimmed by 1 base and J by 2 bases, 7 bases remained unmatched. Germline CDR1 is GTSNPN and CDR2 is SVGIG (reference sequence). This CDR3 has 16 residues.

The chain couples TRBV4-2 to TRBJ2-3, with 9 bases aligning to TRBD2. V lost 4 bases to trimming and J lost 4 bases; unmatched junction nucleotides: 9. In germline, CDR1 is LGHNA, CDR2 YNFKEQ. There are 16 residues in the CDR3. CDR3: CASSPTAAGGSDTQYF. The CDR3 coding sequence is TGTGCCAGCAGCCCCACGGCAGCGGGAGGTTCAGATACGCAGTATTTT.